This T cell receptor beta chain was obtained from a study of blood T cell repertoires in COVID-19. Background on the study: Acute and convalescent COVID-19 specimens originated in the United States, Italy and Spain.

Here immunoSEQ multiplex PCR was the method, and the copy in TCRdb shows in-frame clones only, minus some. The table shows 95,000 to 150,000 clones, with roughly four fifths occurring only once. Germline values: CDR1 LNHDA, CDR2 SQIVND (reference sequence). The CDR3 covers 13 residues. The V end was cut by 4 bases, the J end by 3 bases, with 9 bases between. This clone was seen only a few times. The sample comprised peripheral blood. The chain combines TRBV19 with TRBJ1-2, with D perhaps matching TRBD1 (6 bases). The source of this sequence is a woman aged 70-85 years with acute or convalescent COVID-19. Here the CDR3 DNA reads TGTGCCAGTAGTAAAGACAGGTACTATGGCTACACCTTC. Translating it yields CASSKDRYYGYTF.